These 6 T cell receptor beta chains were sequenced from one sample in a study of OX40 agonist ivuxolimab in advanced cancers. The assay was immunoSEQ multiplex PCR, and TCRdb's table has in-frame clones only and misses some. Of more than 65,000 clones listed, approximately 89% were seen once; the top ten hold around 0.56%. Specimen: CD4+ or CD8+ T cells sorted from blood, collected in a trial of the OX40 agonist ivuxolimab. The source is an adult with an advanced solid tumor such as melanoma, head and neck, liver or kidney cancer.

V and J are TRBV25-1 and TRBJ1-6; no reliable D call. This CDR3 has 11 amino acids. Trimming took 5 bases from V and 15 from J, leaving 11 bases between them. The germline gives CDR1 MGHDK, CDR2 SYGVNS. CDR3: CASSTDGSLHF. The CDR3 nucleotides are TGTGCCAGCAGTACCGACGGGAGCCTCCACTTT.

The J gene is TRBJ1-5, the V gene TRBV10-3, with unresolved D. Per the germline V gene, CDR1 is ENHRY and CDR2 is SYGVKD. The V end was cut by 3 bases, the J end by 3 bases, with 6 bases between. CDR3 length: 13 amino acids. The CDR3 DNA follows: TGTGCCATCAGTGATATGGTCAATCAGCCCCAGCATTTT. Its protein is CAISDMVNQPQHF.

This chain links TRBV29-1 with TRBJ2-1; 13 bases line up with TRBD2. Germline lookup yields CDR1 SQVTM and CDR2 ANQGSEA. This CDR3 contains 13 residues. Unmatched junction bases numbered 2, after V lost 7 bases and J lost 5 bases. CDR3 in DNA: TGCAGCGCCGGACTAGCGGGGGACAATGAGCAGTTCTTC. As protein: CSAGLAGDNEQFF.

This clone was found a few times. The V call is TRBV29-1, the J call TRBJ1-2, with a possible D match to TRBD1 (5 bases). V lost 1 base to trimming and J lost 5 bases, with 17 bases between them. Germline loops: CDR1 SQVTM, CDR2 ANQGSEA. The length of the CDR3 is 15 residues. CDR3 nucleotide sequence: TGCAGCGTTGAAGTTACCGGCAGGGCCTCATATGGCTACACCTTC. Its translation is CSVEVTGRASYGYTF.

CDR3 nucleotides: TGTGCCAGTAGTATACCCCTGAGAGGGGGCACTGAAGCTTTCTTT. Its protein product is CASSIPLRGGTEAFF. The rearrangement uses TRBV19 and TRBJ1-1; D possibly corresponds to TRBD1 (6 bases). This CDR3 region has 15 residues. The V gene lost 2 bases and the J gene lost 4 bases, with 14 bases spanning the gap. Germline CDR1 and CDR2: LNHDA and SQIVND (reference sequence).

The genes are TRBV5-1 and TRBJ1-5; D is possibly TRBD1 (6 bases). CDR3 length equals 14 residues. V lost 3 bases and J lost 9, with 16 bases in between. Germline CDR1 reads SGHRS; CDR2 reads YFSETQ. DNA of the CDR3: TGCGCCAGCAGCTCGGGGGCAGGGGTTGGGCCCCAGCATTTT. This encodes CASSSGAGVGPQHF.